The clone carrying this T cell receptor (beta chain) turned up a few times. Its target is unknown. The authors reverse transcribed all of the isolated RNA, so sequencing captured expressed TCRB transcripts. Clones were sequenced by immunoSEQ multiplex PCR, and TCRdb holds only the in-frame ones, with some missing. The sample consists of approximately 250,000 clones, approximately 25% of them appearing once. This entry is derived from a study of beta chain features in type 1 diabetes. Without exception, sorted populations had purity beyond 95%. General study points: TCRB CDR3s from Type 1 diabetes patients were moderately but significantly shorter in all four CD4+ subsets.

The germline V gene encodes CDR1 MNHEY and CDR2 SVGAGI. V shed 5 bases and J 3 bases; nucleotides not matched to a gene: 7. CDR3 length equals 15 residues. The sequencing sample was made of naive CD4+ T cells from blood. The genes are TRBV6-5 and TRBJ2-1, with 7 bases lining up with TRBD2. The TCR sequence derives from a woman in her twenties or thirties with type 1 diabetes. The CDR3 is CASSVTSGGYNEQFF. CDR3 bases: TGTGCCAGCAGTGTCACATCGGGGGGCTACAATGAGCAGTTCTTC.